This TCR beta chain emerged from a study of OX40 agonist ivuxolimab in advanced cancers. Looking at the study overall: Averaging approximately 60 years in age, with a range of about 23 to 90, the cohort was approximately 87% male. One patient with hepatocellular carcinoma and two with cutaneous melanoma, three in all, had partial responses. Study findings and constraints: Clonal expansion among partial responders at 0.1-3.0 mg/kg ranked near the lowest. In the expanded peripheral T cells, antigen specificity was never determined.

Measured with immunoSEQ multiplex PCR; TCRdb has only the in-frame clones, and not every one. Of about 73,000 clones detected, around nine tenths appear once; the ten largest clones hold roughly 0.55%. Of note for this clone: Its target is not known.

V shed 6 bases, J shed 2 bases, and the junction held 5 bases outside the gene matches. CDR1 MNHEY and CDR2 SMNVEV come from the germline V gene (reference sequence). CDR3 size: 14 residues. The specimen was CD4+ or CD8+ T cells sorted from blood, collected in a trial of the OX40 agonist ivuxolimab. The chain combines TRBV27 with TRBJ2-3; 7 bases align to TRBD2. This TCR derives from an adult with an advanced solid tumor such as melanoma, head and neck, liver or kidney cancer. CDR3 residues: CASRRDYATDTQYF. The CDR3 nucleotides read TGTGCCAGCAGAAGGGACTATGCCACAGATACGCAGTATTTT.